These 32 T cell receptor beta chains were all obtained from the same sample, sequenced in a study of T cell clonotyping in hematopoietic cell transplantation. Some clones are missing from TCRdb's copy, which holds only in-frame ones; the method was immunoSEQ multiplex PCR. Here the sample spans 15,000 to 20,000 clones, approximately 77% being singletons. Time point here: recipient sample about 28 days before transplant, after cytoreduction. The starting material was peripheral blood mononuclear cells, obtained before stem cell transplant. The receptor set was obtained from a man aged 55-75 years with acute myeloid leukemia. Some clones in this sample may be carry-over from other donors' samples.

The chain carries TRBV5-1 and TRBJ2-2; a possible D gene is TRBD1 (7 bases). The CDR3 loop spans 15 amino acids. The V gene lost 3 bases and the J gene lost 3 bases, with 12 bases spanning the gap. Germline lookup yields CDR1 SGHRS and CDR2 YFSETQ. CDR3 sequence: CASSWGDSYTGELFF. The CDR3 DNA sequence: TGCGCCAGCAGCTGGGGGGACAGCTACACCGGGGAGCTGTTTTTT.

A single count supports this clone. The chain has TRBV5-1 and TRBJ1-1; 8 positions agree with TRBD1. This CDR3 has 15 residues. Trimming at V came to 1 base and at J to 3 bases, leaving 5 bases not matched to a gene. CDR1 and CDR2 from the germline V gene are SGHRS and YFSETQ. Written as DNA, the CDR3 is TGCGCCAGCAGCTTGTCAGGGGGCGCGGACACTGAAGCTTTCTTT. Its translation is CASSLSGGADTEAFF.

The chain joins TRBV4-3 to TRBJ1-2; 9 positions agree with TRBD1. V shed 0 bases, J shed 8 bases, and the junction held 16 bases outside the gene matches. The CDR3 contains 18 residues. From germline, CDR1 is LGHNA and CDR2 YSLEER. CDR3 in amino acids: CASSQDFSARTGEGGYTF. CDR3 nucleotide sequence: TGCGCCAGCAGCCAAGATTTTTCAGCCCGGACAGGGGAAGGCGGCTACACCTTC.

The chain couples TRBV9 to TRBJ2-3; 8 positions agree with TRBD2. The CDR3 loop spans 15 amino acids. Germline lookup yields CDR1 SGDLS and CDR2 YYNGEE. The ends lost 4 bases at V and 10 bases at J; junction bases unmatched: 14. CDR3 residues: CASSPRDWTRGAQYF. The CDR3 bases are TGTGCCAGCAGCCCCAGGGACTGGACGCGGGGGGCGCAGTATTTT. Full variable domain (missing parts from reference TRBV9 and TRBJ2-3): DSGVTQTPKHLITATGQRVTLRCSPRSGDLSVYWYQQSLDQGLQFLIQYYNGEERAKGNILERFSAQQFPDLHSELNLSSLELGDSALYFCASSPRDWTRGAQYFGPGTRLTVL.

The rearrangement links TRBV2 to TRBJ1-2; D is perhaps TRBD1 (5 bases). With 7 bases removed from V and 1 base from J, the gap between germline ends came to 10 bases. CDR3 length: 13 amino acids. The germline gives CDR1 SNHLY, CDR2 FYNNEI. CDR3 in amino acids: CASTSTVNYGYTF. In DNA, the CDR3 is TGTGCCAGCACCTCGACAGTTAACTATGGCTACACCTTC. The variable domain in full, with the rest retrieved from reference TRBV2 and TRBJ1-2, is EPEVTQTPSHQVTQMGQEVILRCVPISNHLYFYWYRQILGQKVEFLVSFYNNEISEKSEIFDDQFSVERPDGSNFTLKIRSTKLEDSAMYFCASTSTVNYGYTFGSGTRLTVV.

The chain combines TRBV25-1 with TRBJ1-2; 11 bases agree with TRBD1. Per germline, CDR1 MGHDK and CDR2 SYGVNS. The CDR3 runs 15 residues. V was pared by 5 bases and J by 7 bases, with 9 bases of the junction left unmatched. The chain's CDR3 is CASSPAGTGGFGYTF. In DNA, the CDR3 is TGTGCCAGCAGTCCAGCAGGGACAGGGGGATTTGGCTACACCTTC.

The chain links TRBV28 to TRBJ2-2; D is unresolved. The germline V and J ends were trimmed by 10 bases and 1 base, with 10 bases remaining between them. This CDR3 has 13 residues. Germline V gene data show CDR1 as MDHEN and CDR2 as SYDVKM. CDR3 nucleotides: TGTGCCACCCTAACCCAGAACACCGGGGAGCTGTTTTTT. Its protein product is CATLTQNTGELFF.

This chain joins TRBV7-9 and TRBJ1-1; a weak D match, TRBD1 (6 bases). The CDR3 covers 13 residues. Germline V gene sequence: CDR1 SEHNR, CDR2 FQNEAQ (reference sequence). V lost 3 bases, J lost 1 base, and 6 bases lay in between. CDR3 sequence reads: CASSLTGNTEAFF. CDR3 sequence (DNA): TGTGCCAGCAGCTTGACAGGGAACACTGAAGCTTTCTTT.

This chain connects TRBV7-2 to TRBJ1-2, with D unresolved. V lost 0 bases and J 8 bases, leaving 7 bases between the germline ends. The germline V gene encodes CDR1 SGHTA and CDR2 FQGNSA. This CDR3 contains 12 residues. In nucleotides, the CDR3 is TGTGCCAGCAGCTTAGCCGCTCGAGGCTACACCTTC. Amino acid sequence: CASSLAARGYTF.

The chain combines TRBV4-1 with TRBJ2-7, with TRBD1 matching over 7 bases. J was trimmed by 3 bases and V by 3 bases; bases with no gene match: 5. Germline assignment: CDR1 MGHRA and CDR2 YSYEKL. The CDR3 has 14 amino acids. CDR3 DNA sequence: TGCGCCAGCAGCCATGAGACAGGGAACTACGAGCAGTACTTC. As protein: CASSHETGNYEQYF.

The CDR3 loop is CASSVGQQQETQYF. The CDR3, as DNA: TGTGCCAGCAGCGTAGGGCAGCAGCAAGAGACCCAGTACTTC. The chain joins TRBV9 to TRBJ2-5; D ambiguous. The germline gives CDR1 SGDLS, CDR2 YYNGEE. This CDR3 is built from 14 residues. Trimming stripped 0 bases from V and 2 bases from J, with 8 bases between.

This chain joins TRBV4-3 and TRBJ1-2; D is perhaps TRBD1 (6 bases). V was pared by 0 bases and J by 5 bases, with 16 bases between. The CDR3 extends over 16 amino acids. Per germline, CDR1 LGHNA and CDR2 YSLEER. Here the CDR3 DNA reads TGCGCCAGCAGCCAAGATCAGCAAGGGGGTGGGTATGGCTACACCTTC. It specifies CASSQDQQGGGYGYTF.

In its sample, this clone is medium-sized (0.01 to 0.1%). The chain carries TRBV19 and TRBJ1-4; D is undetermined. V was clipped by 5 bases and J by 4 bases, with 14 bases between them. The CDR3 runs to 15 residues. Germline CDR1 reads LNHDA; CDR2 reads SQIVND (reference sequence). In nucleotides, the CDR3 is TGTGCCAGTAGTTCGTGGGCAGCTAATAATGAAAAACTGTTTTTT. Translation: CASSSWAANNEKLFF.

The chain employs TRBV30 and TRBJ1-1; no clear D. CDR1 and CDR2 (germline): GTSNPN, SVGIG (reference sequence). The CDR3 has 13 amino acids. Deletions cut 4 bases from V and 5 bases from J, with 14 bases between. CDR3 amino acids: CAWNLGWETEAFF. The DNA of the CDR3 is TGTGCCTGGAATCTGGGATGGGAGACTGAAGCTTTCTTT.

This chain links TRBV29-1 with TRBJ2-1; 8 bases line up with TRBD1. V shed 4 bases, J shed 7 bases, and the junction held 0 bases outside the gene matches. From germline, CDR1 is SQVTM and CDR2 ANQGSEA. The CDR3 is made up of 11 amino acids. The CDR3 DNA reads TGCAGCGTTGGGACAGGGAATGAGCAGTTCTTC. As protein: CSVGTGNEQFF.

The J gene is TRBJ2-3, the V gene TRBV7-3; D gene ambiguous. With 1 base removed from V and 2 bases from J, the gap between germline ends came to 10 bases. The length of the CDR3 is 15 residues. Germline values: CDR1 SGHTA, CDR2 FQGTGA. The CDR3 coding sequence is TGTGCCAGCAGCTTAATTCGACTCTACACAGATACGCAGTATTTT. Protein sequence: CASSLIRLYTDTQYF.

This clone was recorded once. V gene TRBV7-9 combines with J gene TRBJ1-2; D not resolved. The CDR3 length is 13 residues. From germline, CDR1 is SEHNR and CDR2 FQNEAQ (reference sequence). V dropped 2 bases and J dropped 7 bases, with 11 bases sitting between them. CDR3 bases: TGTGCCAGCAGCTTATTGATTGGAGGTGGCTACACCTTC. It yields the protein CASSLLIGGGYTF.

V is TRBV19 and J is TRBJ2-7; the D is unclear. Trimming pared 1 base from V and 6 bases from J, leaving 10 bases between. CDR1 is LNHDA and CDR2 is SQIVND in the germline V gene (reference sequence). CDR3 length equals 13 residues. The CDR3, as DNA: TGTGCCAGTAGTATAGTCCCTACTGGCGAGCAGTACTTC. It yields the protein CASSIVPTGEQYF.

This clone appeared a few times. V gene TRBV10-1 combines with J gene TRBJ2-1, with D maybe TRBD2 (5 bases). Germline V gene data show CDR1 as WNHNN and CDR2 as SYGVQD (reference sequence). This CDR3 comprises 15 residues. Trimming took off 4 bases at V and 0 bases at J, with 10 bases between the two ends. DNA for the CDR3: TGCGCCAGCAGTGTATCGGGGAGCTCCTACAATGAGCAGTTCTTC. Protein sequence: CASSVSGSSYNEQFF.

V gene TRBV14 combines with J gene TRBJ1-2; perhaps TRBD1 as D (6 bases). The CDR3 contains 17 residues. Trimming took 3 bases from V and 8 from J, leaving 25 bases between them. Germline V CDR1 and CDR2: SGHDN, FVKESK. CDR3 nucleotides: TGTGCCAGCAGCCAGTTCTCTGGACAGATTCGGGCGTCCGGCTACACCTTC. It encodes CASSQFSGQIRASGYTF.

The chain has TRBV15 and TRBJ2-6, with D possibly TRBD2 on 6 matching bases. The CDR3 totals 19 residues. V lost 2 bases and J lost 4, with 21 bases in between. The germline V gene encodes CDR1 LNHNV and CDR2 YYDKDF (reference sequence). The CDR3 loop reads CATSRTPGLAYVGANVLTF. The CDR3 bases are TGTGCCACCAGCAGAACACCGGGACTCGCGTATGTGGGGGCCAACGTCCTGACTTTC.

This clone has just one count. This specimen includes other DNA sequences encoding the same CDR3. This chain links TRBV28 with TRBJ1-5; D is unclear. The length of the CDR3 is 15 residues. Germline CDR1 reads MDHEN; CDR2 reads SYDVKM. V lost 3 bases, J lost 0 bases, and 9 bases lay in between. The CDR3 region is CASSFSDPSNQPQHF. In nucleotides, the CDR3 is TGTGCCAGCAGTTTCTCGGATCCTAGCAATCAGCCCCAGCATTTT.

CDR3 DNA: TGTGCCAGCAGCTTAGCGTGGGCCGATAATTCACCCCTCCACTTT. It codes for CASSLAWADNSPLHF. The chain links TRBV7-6 to TRBJ1-6, with D unresolved. Deletions cut 0 bases from V and 5 bases from J, with 8 bases between. The CDR3 loop spans 15 amino acids. Germline-derived CDR1 and CDR2 are SGHVS and FNYEAQ.

The chain couples TRBV7-2 to TRBJ1-2, with D uncertain. The V gene lost 5 bases and the J gene lost 2 bases, with 15 bases spanning the gap. CDR1 and CDR2 (germline): SGHTA, FQGNSA. The CDR3 is 15 residues long. CDR3: CASSQGVSANYGYTF. As DNA, the CDR3 is TGTGCCAGCAGCCAAGGAGTTTCTGCGAACTATGGCTACACCTTC. Variable domain in full (rest from reference TRBV7-2 and TRBJ1-2): GAGVSQSPSNKVTEKGKDVELRCDPISGHTALYWYRQSLGQGLEFLIYFQGNSAPDKSGLPSDRFSAERTGGSVSTLTIQRTQQEDSAVYLCASSQGVSANYGYTFGSGTRLTVV.

The V and J genes are TRBV29-1 and TRBJ1-1; D gene unclear. The germline V gene has CDR1 SQVTM and CDR2 ANQGSEA. There are 12 residues in the CDR3. V lost 3 bases to trimming and J lost 2 bases, with 7 bases between them. Here the CDR3 DNA reads TGCAGCGTTGATTCGGGCAACACTGAAGCTTTCTTT. Translation: CSVDSGNTEAFF.

The V gene is TRBV2, the J gene TRBJ2-7; 11 bases agree with TRBD2. CDR1 is SNHLY and CDR2 is FYNNEI in the germline V gene. The CDR3 runs 14 residues. With V trimmed by 6 bases and J by 2 bases, 3 bases remained unmatched. The CDR3 coding sequence is TGTGCCAGCAGCCCACTAGCGGGGGCCTACGAGCAGTACTTC. Amino acids: CASSPLAGAYEQYF.

The chain joins TRBV4-3 to TRBJ1-2; TRBD1 agrees at 7 bases. The germline V gene encodes CDR1 LGHNA and CDR2 YSLEER. J lost 4 bases, V lost 0 bases, and 11 bases had no gene match. The CDR3 is made up of 17 amino acids. CDR3 residues: CASSQDSSAGQIYGYTF. In DNA form, the CDR3 reads TGCGCCAGCAGCCAAGATTCGTCCGCGGGACAGATCTATGGCTACACCTTC.

V gene TRBV6-5 combines with J gene TRBJ1-6; 7 bases fit TRBD1. The CDR3 sequence is 13 residues long. V lost 8 bases to trimming and J lost 7 bases; unmatched junction nucleotides: 5. Germline-derived CDR1 and CDR2 are MNHEY and SVGAGI. CDR3 nucleotide sequence: TGTGCCAGCCGACAGGGACAAAATTCACCCCTCCACTTT. This encodes CASRQGQNSPLHF.

The genes are TRBV25-1 and TRBJ2-4; D tentatively reads TRBD1 or TRBD2 (5 bases each). This CDR3 is 12 amino acids long. V gave up 5 bases and J gave up 6 bases, with 8 bases separating them. The V gene's germline CDR1 is MGHDK and CDR2 SYGVNS. CDR3 loop: CASSLGTNIQYF. The CDR3 bases are TGTGCCAGCAGTTTGGGGACAAACATTCAGTACTTC.

The rearrangement joins TRBV29-1 to TRBJ1-2; D is undetermined. Looked up from germline, CDR1 is SQVTM and CDR2 is ANQGSEA. Trimming shortened V by 3 bases and J by 2 bases, and 16 bases separated the two germline ends. The CDR3 is 15 residues long. CDR3 in amino acids: CSVDVSQEDNYGYTF. CDR3 sequence (DNA): TGCAGCGTTGATGTATCTCAGGAGGACAACTATGGCTACACCTTC.

V is TRBV11-3 and J is TRBJ2-7; D is uncertain. Trimming removed 1 base from V and 6 bases from J, with 13 bases in between. CDR3 length: 14 amino acids. Germline V CDR1 and CDR2: SGHNT, YENEEA. The CDR3 spells CASSLVTQAVEQYF. The CDR3 nucleotides read TGTGCCAGCAGCTTAGTAACCCAAGCAGTCGAGCAGTACTTC.

The CDR3, as DNA: TGTGCCAGTAGGTCGGACAGGAGCTCCTACGAGCAGTACTTC. It specifies CASRSDRSSYEQYF. V usage is TRBV19 and J usage is TRBJ2-7; TRBD1 matches 7 bases. Germline trimming cut 6 bases from V and 0 bases from J; bases unmatched to any gene: 5. CDR1 and CDR2 from the germline V gene are LNHDA and SQIVND (reference sequence). The CDR3 contains 14 residues. Complete variable domain (other parts from reference TRBV19 and TRBJ2-7): DGGITQSPKYLFRKEGQNVTLSCEQNLNHDAMYWYRQDPGQGLRLIYYSQIVNDFQKGDIAEGYSVSREKKESFPLTVTSAQKNPTAFYLCASRSDRSSYEQYFGPGTRLTVT.